This T cell receptor beta chain was profiled in a study of cytomegalovirus exposure and HLA in healthy donors. With 60 Vbeta and 13 Jbeta primers, the PCR was carried out. The table came from immunoSEQ multiplex PCR; TCRdb's copy has only in-frame clones and leaves some out. The table records about 170,000 clones, 75% to 85% of them present only once. The CDR3 covers 12 residues. Germline-derived CDR1 and CDR2 are MDHEN and SYDVKM. The V end was cut by 6 bases, the J end by 5 bases, with 10 bases between. The gene calls are TRBV28 and TRBJ1-2; maybe TRBD1 (6 bases). This receptor was obtained from a female donor in good health and CMV-seronegative. What was sequenced was PBMCs. The CDR3 here is CASRGQTYGYTF. DNA for the CDR3: TGTGCCAGCAGGGGACAAACTTATGGCTACACCTTC.